This T cell receptor (beta chain) was profiled in a study of patients and donors after allogeneic stem cell transplantation. MiXCR, applied by TCRdb to the RT-PCR reads, yields one record per CDR3 protein. The sample includes roughly 230,000 distinct CDR3 sequences, roughly 14% of them seen just once. The V gene's germline CDR1 is MNHNY and CDR2 SVGAGI (reference sequence). The germline V and J ends were trimmed by 6 bases and 5 bases, with 8 bases remaining between them. The CDR3 sequence is 11 residues long. Source material: blood, either unsorted or a sorted T cell fraction (not recorded which). The V and J genes are TRBV6-6 and TRBJ2-7, with unresolved D. This TCR derives from a human donor who was either an allogeneic HSCT recipient or a stem cell or donor lymphocyte infusion donor (not recorded which). It is not recorded whose cells these are; they may come from a transplant donor. The CDR3 DNA sequence: TGTGCCAGCAGCGGGTACGACGAGCAGTACTTC. This codes for CASSGYDEQYF.